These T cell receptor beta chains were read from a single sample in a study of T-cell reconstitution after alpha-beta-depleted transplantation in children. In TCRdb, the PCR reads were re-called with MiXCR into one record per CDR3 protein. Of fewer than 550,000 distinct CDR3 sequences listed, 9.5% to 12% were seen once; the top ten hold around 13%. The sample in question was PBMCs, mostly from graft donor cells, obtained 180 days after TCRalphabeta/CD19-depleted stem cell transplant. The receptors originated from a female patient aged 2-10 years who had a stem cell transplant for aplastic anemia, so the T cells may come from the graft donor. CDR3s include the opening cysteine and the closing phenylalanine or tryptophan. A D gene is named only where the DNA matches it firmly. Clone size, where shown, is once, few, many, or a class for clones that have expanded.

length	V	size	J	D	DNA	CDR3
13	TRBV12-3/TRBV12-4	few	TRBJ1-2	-	TGTGCCAGCGTCCCGACAGCAACCGGTGGCTACACCTTC	CASVPTATGGYTF
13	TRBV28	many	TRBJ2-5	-	TGTGCCAGCAGTTTAGTAGGTAAAGAGACCCAGTACTTC	CASSLVGKETQYF
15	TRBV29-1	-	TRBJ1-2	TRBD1	TGCAGCGTTGCGATTTGGGACAGGGATAACTATGGCTACACCTTC	CSVAIWDRDNYGYTF
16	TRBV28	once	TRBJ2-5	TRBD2	TGTGCCAGCAGTTCTCGGACTAGCGGGAGGCAAGAGACCCAGTACTTC	CASSSRTSGRQETQYF
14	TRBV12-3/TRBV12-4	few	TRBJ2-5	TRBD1	TGTGCCAGCAGGCCGGACAGGGTACAAGAGACCCAGTACTTC	CASRPDRVQETQYF
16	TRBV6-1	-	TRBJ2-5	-	TGTGCCAGCAGTCGCCTTCGGGGACGGCTTAAGGAGACCCAGTACTTC	CASSRLRGRLKETQYF
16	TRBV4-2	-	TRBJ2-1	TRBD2	TGTGCCAGCAGCGAAAGATCCCTGGGGGGGTACAATGAGCAGTTCTTC	CASSERSLGGYNEQFF
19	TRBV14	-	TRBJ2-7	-	TGTGCCAGCAGCAAACAGGGGAAAGTCAAAGTAGCGGGTCCGGACGAGCAGTACTTC	CASSKQGKVKVAGPDEQYF
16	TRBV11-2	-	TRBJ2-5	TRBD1	TGTGCCAGCAGCCGGATGACAGGGCACTACCAAGAGACCCAGTACTTC	CASSRMTGHYQETQYF
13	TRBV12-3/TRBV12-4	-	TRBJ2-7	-	TGTGCCAGCACTTACAGGGGAGGTAACGAGCAGTACTTC	CASTYRGGNEQYF
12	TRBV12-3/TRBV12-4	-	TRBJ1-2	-	TGTGCCAGCAGTTTTGCGGGCTGGGGCTACACCTTC	CASSFAGWGYTF
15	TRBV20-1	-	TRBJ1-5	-	TGCAGTGCTAGAGATCGTCGGAGGGGAGATCAGCCCCAGCATTTT	CSARDRRRGDQPQHF
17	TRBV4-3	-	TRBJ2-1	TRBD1	TGCGCCAGCAGCCAGGCTACAGGGGCACACTCCTACAATGAGCAGTTCTTC	CASSQATGAHSYNEQFF
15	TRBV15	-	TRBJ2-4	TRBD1	TGTGCCACCAGCGTCGGACAGGGGGCACAAAACATTCAGTACTTC	CATSVGQGAQNIQYF
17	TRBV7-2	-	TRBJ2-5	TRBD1	TGTGCCAGCAGCTTAGGGGGCCTCAGGGGGCTGGTGGGGACCCAGTACTTC	CASSLGGLRGLVGTQYF
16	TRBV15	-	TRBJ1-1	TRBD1	TGTGCCACCAGCAGAGGCGACAGGGGATGGAACACTGAAGCTTTCTTT	CATSRGDRGWNTEAFF
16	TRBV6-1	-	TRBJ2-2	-	TGTGCCAGCAGGACGACGGGCGCCGGGAACACCGGGGAGCTGTTTTTT	CASRTTGAGNTGELFF
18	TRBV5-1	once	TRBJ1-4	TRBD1	TGCGCCGGCAGCTGGGACCCGGACAGGGGGGGAACTAATGAAAAACTGTTTTTT	CAGSWDPDRGGTNEKLFF
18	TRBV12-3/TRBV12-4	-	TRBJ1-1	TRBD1	TGTGCCAGCAGTTTTAAGCCCTGGGCAGGGGGCGGATCCACTGAAGCTTTCTTT	CASSFKPWAGGGSTEAFF
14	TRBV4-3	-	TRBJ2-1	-	TGCGCCAGCAGCCAAGATCCAGGAGTGAATGAGCAGTTCTTC	CASSQDPGVNEQFF
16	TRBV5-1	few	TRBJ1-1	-	TGCGCCAGCAGCTTCGGGACACCCGGGAGGAACACTGAAGCTTTCTTT	CASSFGTPGRNTEAFF
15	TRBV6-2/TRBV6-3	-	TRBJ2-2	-	TGTGCCAGCAGTTACCCAAAACGGGGGACCGGGGAGCTGTTTTTT	CASSYPKRGTGELFF
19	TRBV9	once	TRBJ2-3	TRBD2	TGTGCCAGCAGCGTAGGTCCCCTCTGGACTAGTGCAAGACTTGATACGCAGTATTTT	CASSVGPLWTSARLDTQYF
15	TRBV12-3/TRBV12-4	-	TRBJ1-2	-	TGTGCCAGCAGTTTGGACCGAGGCCGGGGCTATGGCTACACCTTC	CASSLDRGRGYGYTF
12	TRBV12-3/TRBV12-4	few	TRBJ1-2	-	TGTGCCAGCAGTTTGGGACCGGGTGGCTACACCTTC	CASSLGPGGYTF
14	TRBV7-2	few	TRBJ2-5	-	TGTGCCAGCAGCTTAGTCGGACAGCAAGAGACCCAGTACTTC	CASSLVGQQETQYF
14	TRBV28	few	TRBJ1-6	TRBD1	TGTGCCAGCAGTTTAAGGGGGCATAATTCACCCCTCCACTTT	CASSLRGHNSPLHF
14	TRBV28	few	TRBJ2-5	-	TGTGCCAGCGGCTCGACAGTTATCCAAGAGACCCAGTACTTC	CASGSTVIQETQYF
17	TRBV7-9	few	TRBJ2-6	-	TGTGCCAGCAGCTTAGGATACAACCGCGCTGGGGCCAACGTCCTGACTTTC	CASSLGYNRAGANVLTF
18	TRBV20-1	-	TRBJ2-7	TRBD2	TGCAGTGCTAGAGATCTCGCTAGCGGGAGGGCCTCCCCAATCGAGCAGTACTTC	CSARDLASGRASPIEQYF
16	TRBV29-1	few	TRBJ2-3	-	TGCAGCGGGATCCCTAGGGTTTACGATCCCACAGATACGCAGTATTTT	CSGIPRVYDPTDTQYF
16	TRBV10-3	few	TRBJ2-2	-	TGTGCCATCAGTGAGTCGCAGACAGTGAACACCGGGGAGCTGTTTTTT	CAISESQTVNTGELFF
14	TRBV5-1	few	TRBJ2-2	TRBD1	TGCGCCAGCAGTCGGACAGGGGTCGGATTGGAGCTGTTTTTT	CASSRTGVGLELFF
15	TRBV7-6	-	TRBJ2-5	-	TGTGCCAGCAGCGCCCAACAGAAAAGACAAGAGACCCAGTACTTC	CASSAQQKRQETQYF
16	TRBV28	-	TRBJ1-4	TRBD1	TGTGCCAGCAGTTTACCCACAGGGGGCACTAATGAAAAACTGTTTTTT	CASSLPTGGTNEKLFF
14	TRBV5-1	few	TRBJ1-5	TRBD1	TGCGCCAGCAGCATCGGGACAGGGAATCAGCCCCAGCATTTT	CASSIGTGNQPQHF
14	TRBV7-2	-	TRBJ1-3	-	TGTGCCAGCAGCTTAGGATTATCAGGAAACACCATATATTTT	CASSLGLSGNTIYF
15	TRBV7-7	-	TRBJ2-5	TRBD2	TGTGCCAGCAGCTACAGTAGCGGGAGCGGCGAGACCCAGTACTTC	CASSYSSGSGETQYF
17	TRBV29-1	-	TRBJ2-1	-	TGCAGCGTTGAAAGCCCCAGAGGGGCCCTCCCTTACAATGAGCAGTTCTTC	CSVESPRGALPYNEQFF
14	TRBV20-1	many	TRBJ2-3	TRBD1	TGCAGTGCTAGCGGGACAGGGAGCACAGATACGCAGTATTTT	CSASGTGSTDTQYF
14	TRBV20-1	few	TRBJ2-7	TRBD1	TGCAGTGCCACGGTTGACAGGGGGACCTACGAGCAGTACTTC	CSATVDRGTYEQYF
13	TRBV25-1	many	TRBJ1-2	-	TGTGCCAGCAGTGGATTGGCATCCTATGGCTACACCTTC	CASSGLASYGYTF
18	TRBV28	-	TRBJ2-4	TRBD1	TGTGCCAGCAGTTTATTTAGGGCAGGACAGGGGACAAAAAACATTCAGTACTTC	CASSLFRAGQGTKNIQYF
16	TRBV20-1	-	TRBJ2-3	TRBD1	TGCAGTGCTAGAGATCCTCACAGGGGGCACGCAGATACGCAGTATTTT	CSARDPHRGHADTQYF
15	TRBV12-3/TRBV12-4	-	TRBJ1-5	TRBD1	TGTGCCAGCAGTACGGGACAGGGTCTGGCTCAGCCCCAGCATTTT	CASSTGQGLAQPQHF
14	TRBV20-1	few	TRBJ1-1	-	TGCAGTTCCTTTGGTGCGGACCCGGGGACTGAAGCTTTCTTT	CSSFGADPGTEAFF
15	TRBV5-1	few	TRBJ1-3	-	TGCGCCAGCAGCTTGAGTACAGTCTCTGGAAACACCATATATTTT	CASSLSTVSGNTIYF
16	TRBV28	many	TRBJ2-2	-	TGTGCCAGCAGCGATCCCGGGACTGCTGTCACCGGGGAGCTGTTTTTT	CASSDPGTAVTGELFF
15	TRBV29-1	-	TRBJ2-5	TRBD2	TGCAGCGTTGAATTACTAGCGGGAGGGCCGGAGACCCAGTACTTC	CSVELLAGGPETQYF
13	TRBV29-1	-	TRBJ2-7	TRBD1	TGCAGCGTCATGGGGGACAGGGTCAACGAGCAGTACTTC	CSVMGDRVNEQYF
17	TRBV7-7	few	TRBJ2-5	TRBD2	TGTGCCAGCAGCTTACTTCCCGGGACTAGCGGCCCACGGACCCAGTACTTC	CASSLLPGTSGPRTQYF
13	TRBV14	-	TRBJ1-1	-	TGTGCCAGCAGCCAACCCCGGGTAGGGAAAGCTTTCTTT	CASSQPRVGKAFF
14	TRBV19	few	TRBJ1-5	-	TGTGCCAGTAGCCCCCAGGGGCGGGAGGGGCCCCAGCATTTT	CASSPQGREGPQHF
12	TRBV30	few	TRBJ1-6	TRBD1	TGTGCCTGGAGCGGATCAGGGGGGCCCCTCCACTTT	CAWSGSGGPLHF